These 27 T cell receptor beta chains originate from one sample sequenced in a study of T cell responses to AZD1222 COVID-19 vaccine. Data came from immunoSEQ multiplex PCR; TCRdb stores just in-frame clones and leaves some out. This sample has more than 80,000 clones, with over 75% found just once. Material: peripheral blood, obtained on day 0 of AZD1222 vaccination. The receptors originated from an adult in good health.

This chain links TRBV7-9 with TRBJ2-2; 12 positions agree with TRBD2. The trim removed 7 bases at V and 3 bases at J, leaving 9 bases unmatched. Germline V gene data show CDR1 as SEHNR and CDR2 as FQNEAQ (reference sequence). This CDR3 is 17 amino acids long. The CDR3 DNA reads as TGTGCCAGCACCAATAGAGGACTAGCGGGACACACCGGGGAGCTGTTTTTT. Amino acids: CASTNRGLAGHTGELFF.

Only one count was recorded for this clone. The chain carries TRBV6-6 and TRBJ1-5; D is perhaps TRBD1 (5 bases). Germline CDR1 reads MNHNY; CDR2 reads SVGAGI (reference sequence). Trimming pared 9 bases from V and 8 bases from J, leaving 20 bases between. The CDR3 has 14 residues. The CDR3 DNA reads TGTGCCAGTCAGACGGGGGTTCGCCCAGAGCCCCAGCATTTT. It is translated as CASQTGVRPEPQHF.

DNA of the CDR3: TGTGCCAGCAGCCCATGGGGGGACTCCTACAATGAGCAGTTCTTC. Translation gives CASSPWGDSYNEQFF. The chain uses TRBV11-2 and TRBJ2-1; perhaps TRBD2 as D (6 bases). The V gene's germline CDR1 is SGHAT and CDR2 FQNNGV. The V and J ends lost 5 bases and 0 bases respectively, with 11 bases between them. The CDR3 runs 15 residues.

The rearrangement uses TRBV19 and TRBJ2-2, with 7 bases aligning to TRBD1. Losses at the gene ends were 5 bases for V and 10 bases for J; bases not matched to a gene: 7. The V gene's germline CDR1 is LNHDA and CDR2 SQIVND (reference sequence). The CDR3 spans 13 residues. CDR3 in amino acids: CASSPQTGKELFF. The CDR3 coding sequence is TGTGCCAGTAGTCCCCAGACAGGGAAGGAGCTGTTTTTT.

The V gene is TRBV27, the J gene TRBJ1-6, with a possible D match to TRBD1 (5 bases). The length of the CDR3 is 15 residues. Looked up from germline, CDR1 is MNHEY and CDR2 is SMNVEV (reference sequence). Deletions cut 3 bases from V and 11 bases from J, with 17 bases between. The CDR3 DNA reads TGTGCCAGCAGTTTGGCCGGGTTGGCAGGGACACCCCTCCACTTT. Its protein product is CASSLAGLAGTPLHF.

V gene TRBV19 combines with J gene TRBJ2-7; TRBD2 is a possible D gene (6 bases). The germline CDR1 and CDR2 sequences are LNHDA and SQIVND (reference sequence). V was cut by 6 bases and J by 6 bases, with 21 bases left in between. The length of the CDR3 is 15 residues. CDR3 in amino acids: CASSLGRGGGREQYF. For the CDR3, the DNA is TGTGCCAGTAGCCTAGGTAGGGGAGGAGGCCGCGAGCAGTACTTC.

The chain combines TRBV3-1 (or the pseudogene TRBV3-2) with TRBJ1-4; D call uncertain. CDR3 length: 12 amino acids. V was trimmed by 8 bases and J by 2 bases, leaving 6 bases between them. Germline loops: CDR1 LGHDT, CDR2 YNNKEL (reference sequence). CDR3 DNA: TGTGCCAGCGGACGGACTAATGAAAAACTGTTTTTT. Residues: CASGRTNEKLFF.

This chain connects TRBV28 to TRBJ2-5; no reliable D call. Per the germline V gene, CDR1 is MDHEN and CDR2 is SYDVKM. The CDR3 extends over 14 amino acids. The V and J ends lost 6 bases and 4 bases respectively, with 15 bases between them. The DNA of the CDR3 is TGTGCCAGCAGCCCCGCTAGTTACGTAGAGACCCAGTACTTC. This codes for CASSPASYVETQYF.

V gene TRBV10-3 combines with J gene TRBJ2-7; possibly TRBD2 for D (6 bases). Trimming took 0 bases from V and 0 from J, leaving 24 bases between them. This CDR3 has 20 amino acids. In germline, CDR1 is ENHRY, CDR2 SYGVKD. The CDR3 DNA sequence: TGTGCCATCAGTGAGTCCACATTACTAGCCCCCCAAACGAGCTCCTACGAGCAGTACTTC. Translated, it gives CAISESTLLAPQTSSYEQYF.

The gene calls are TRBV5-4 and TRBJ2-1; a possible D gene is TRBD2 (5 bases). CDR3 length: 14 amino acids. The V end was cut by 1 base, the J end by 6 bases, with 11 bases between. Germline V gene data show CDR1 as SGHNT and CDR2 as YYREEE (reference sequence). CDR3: CASSLTGNSNEQFF. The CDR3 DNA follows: TGTGCCAGCAGCTTGACCGGGAATAGCAATGAGCAGTTCTTC.

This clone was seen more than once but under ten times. In nucleotides, the CDR3 is TGTGCCAGCATGACAGGGACTAATTCACCCCTCCACTTT. Translation gives CASMTGTNSPLHF. The chain has TRBV25-1 and TRBJ1-6; TRBD1 matches 7 bases. Trimming took 7 bases from V and 6 from J; bases not matched to a gene: 3. The CDR3 covers 13 residues. Germline V CDR1 and CDR2: MGHDK, SYGVNS.

The CDR3 nucleotides read TGTGCCAGCAGTGAACCCGGGACCTCAAAACTGTTTTTT. Its protein product is CASSEPGTSKLFF. The chain joins TRBV6-1 to TRBJ1-4; D perhaps matches TRBD1 (5 bases). V lost 2 bases, J lost 10 bases, and 11 bases lay in between. This CDR3 contains 13 residues. The V gene's germline CDR1 is MNHNS and CDR2 SASEGT.

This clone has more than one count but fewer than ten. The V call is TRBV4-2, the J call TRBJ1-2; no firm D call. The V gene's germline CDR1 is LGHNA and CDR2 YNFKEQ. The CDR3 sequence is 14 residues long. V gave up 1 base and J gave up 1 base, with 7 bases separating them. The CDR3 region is CASSQGTGNYGYTF. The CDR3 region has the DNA TGTGCCAGCAGCCAAGGGACGGGTAACTATGGCTACACCTTC.

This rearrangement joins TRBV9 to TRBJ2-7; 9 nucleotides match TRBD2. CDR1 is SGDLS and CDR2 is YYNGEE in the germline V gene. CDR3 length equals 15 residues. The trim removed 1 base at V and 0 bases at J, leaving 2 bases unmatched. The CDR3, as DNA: TGTGCCAGCAGCGTAAATAGCGGGAGCTCCTACGAGCAGTACTTC. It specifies CASSVNSGSSYEQYF.

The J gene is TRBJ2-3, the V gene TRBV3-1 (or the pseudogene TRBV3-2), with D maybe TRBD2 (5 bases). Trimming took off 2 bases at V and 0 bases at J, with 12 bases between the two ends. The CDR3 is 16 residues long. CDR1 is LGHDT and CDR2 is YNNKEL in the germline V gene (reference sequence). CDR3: CASSQSTGLSTDTQYF. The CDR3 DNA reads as TGTGCCAGCAGCCAATCCACGGGGTTAAGCACAGATACGCAGTATTTT.

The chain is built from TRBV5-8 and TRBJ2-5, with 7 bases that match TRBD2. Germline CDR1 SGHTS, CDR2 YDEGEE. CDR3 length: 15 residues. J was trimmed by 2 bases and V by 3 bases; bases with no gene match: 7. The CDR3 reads CASSSYLAVQETQYF. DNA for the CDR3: TGTGCCAGCAGCTCCTATCTAGCGGTACAAGAGACCCAGTACTTC. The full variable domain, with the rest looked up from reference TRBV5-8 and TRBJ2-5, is EAGVTQSPTHLIKTRGQQATLRCSPISGHTSVYWYQQALGLGLQFLLWYDEGEERNRGNFPPRFSGRQFPNYSSELNVNALELEDSALYLCASSSYLAVQETQYFGPGTRLLVL.

The CDR3, as DNA: TGTGCCAGCAGCGCTTCTAAAATTGACAGAGTCGGGTACAATGAGCAGTTCTTC. Protein: CASSASKIDRVGYNEQFF. The V gene is TRBV7-2, the J gene TRBJ2-1; possible D gene TRBD1, 5 bases. Between the trimmed V and J ends, which lost 5 bases and 4 bases, there was a span of 24 bases. Per the germline V gene, CDR1 is SGHTA and CDR2 is FQGNSA. The CDR3 totals 18 residues.

Here the CDR3 DNA reads TGTGCCAGCTTTAGAGGGGAGTCCTACGAGCAGTACTTC. It specifies CASFRGESYEQYF. The rearrangement uses TRBV13 and TRBJ2-7, with D perhaps TRBD1 or TRBD2 (5 bases each). Trimming pared 8 bases from V and 1 base from J, leaving 12 bases between. The CDR3 is 13 amino acids. Germline V gene sequence: CDR1 PRHDT, CDR2 FYEKMQ (reference sequence).

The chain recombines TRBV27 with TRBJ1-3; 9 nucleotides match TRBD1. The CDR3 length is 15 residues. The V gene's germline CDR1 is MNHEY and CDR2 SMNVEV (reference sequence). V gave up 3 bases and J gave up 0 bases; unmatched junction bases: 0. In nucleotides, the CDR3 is TGTGCCAGCAGTTTGGACAGGGGCTCTGGAAACACCATATATTTT. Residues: CASSLDRGSGNTIYF.

CDR3 sequence (DNA): TGCGCCAGCAGCTTGACCAGGGGAGCCTACGAGCAGTACTTC. It specifies CASSLTRGAYEQYF. The rearrangement joins TRBV5-1 to TRBJ2-7, with D maybe TRBD1 (6 bases). CDR3 size: 14 residues. V gave up 1 base and J gave up 2 bases, with 10 bases separating them. Looked up from germline, CDR1 is SGHRS and CDR2 is YFSETQ.

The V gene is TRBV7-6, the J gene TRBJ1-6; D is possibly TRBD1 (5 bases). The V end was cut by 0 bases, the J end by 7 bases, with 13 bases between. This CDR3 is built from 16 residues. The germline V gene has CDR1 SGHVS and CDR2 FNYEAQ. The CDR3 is CASSLALGRGNSPLHF. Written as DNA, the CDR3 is TGTGCCAGCAGCTTAGCGCTCGGAAGGGGCAATTCACCCCTCCACTTT.

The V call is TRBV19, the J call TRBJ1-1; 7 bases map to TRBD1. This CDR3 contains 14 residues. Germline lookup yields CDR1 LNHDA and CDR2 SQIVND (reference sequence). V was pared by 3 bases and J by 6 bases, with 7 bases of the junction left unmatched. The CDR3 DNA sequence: TGTGCCAGTAGTATCGGGACAGCGTTGTCTGAAGCTTTCTTT. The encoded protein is CASSIGTALSEAFF. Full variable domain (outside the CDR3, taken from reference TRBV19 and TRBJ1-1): DGGITQSPKYLFRKEGQNVTLSCEQNLNHDAMYWYRQDPGQGLRLIYYSQIVNDFQKGDIAEGYSVSREKKESFPLTVTSAQKNPTAFYLCASSIGTALSEAFFGQGTRLTVV.

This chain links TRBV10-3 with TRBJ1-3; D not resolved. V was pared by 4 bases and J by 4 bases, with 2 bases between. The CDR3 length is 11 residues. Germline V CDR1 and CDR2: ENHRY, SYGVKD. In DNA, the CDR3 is TGTGCCATCAGTGCCGGAAACACCATATATTTT. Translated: CAISAGNTIYF.

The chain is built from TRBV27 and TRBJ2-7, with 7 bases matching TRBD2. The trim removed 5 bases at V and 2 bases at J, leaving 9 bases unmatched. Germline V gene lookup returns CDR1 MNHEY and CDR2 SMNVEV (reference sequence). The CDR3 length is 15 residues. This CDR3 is CASSPRGVATYEQYF. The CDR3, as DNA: TGTGCCAGCAGTCCCCGGGGGGTCGCAACCTACGAGCAGTACTTC.

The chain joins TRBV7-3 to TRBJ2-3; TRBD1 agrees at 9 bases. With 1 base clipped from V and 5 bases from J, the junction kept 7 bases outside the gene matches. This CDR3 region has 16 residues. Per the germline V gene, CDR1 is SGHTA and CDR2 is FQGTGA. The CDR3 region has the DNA TGTGCCAGCAGCTTAATTGCGGGACAGGGAAAAGATACGCAGTATTTT. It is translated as CASSLIAGQGKDTQYF.

CDR3 protein: CASSPIAGGLNNEQFF. In nucleotides, the CDR3 is TGTGCCAGCAGTCCAATAGCGGGAGGGCTGAACAATGAGCAGTTCTTC. V and J are TRBV28 and TRBJ2-1; TRBD2 agrees at 11 bases. The length of the CDR3 is 16 residues. CDR1 MDHEN and CDR2 SYDVKM come from the germline V gene. With V trimmed by 5 bases and J by 5 bases, 8 bases remained unmatched.

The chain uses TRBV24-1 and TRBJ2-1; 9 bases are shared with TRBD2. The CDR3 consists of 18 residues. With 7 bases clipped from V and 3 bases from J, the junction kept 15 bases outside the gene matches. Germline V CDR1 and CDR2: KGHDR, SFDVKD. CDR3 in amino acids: CATRPYGLAGTYYNEQFF. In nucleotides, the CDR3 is TGTGCCACCAGGCCTTACGGGCTAGCGGGAACCTACTACAATGAGCAGTTCTTC.